This entry lists 24 T cell receptor beta chains sequenced from one sample in a study of neoadjuvant anti-PD-1 for oral cavity cancer (dated by TCRdb to the early 2020s). The library came from the immunoSEQ multiplex PCR assay. Not all clones reach the TCRdb copy of this immuneACCESS table, which keeps in-frame sequences only. Checked studies attribute under half of the gap to unresolved V genes and leave the rest unexplained. The sample data list about 18,000 clones, and around 76% of these were observed just once. The ten largest clonotypes hold approximately 2.7% of the sample. The intended sense of this specimen's time point label: before neoadjuvant nivolumab. The sample consisted of PBMCs, taken before nivolumab (anti-PD-1) treatment. The receptor source for this set is a person aged 40 to 85 with oral cavity squamous cell carcinoma.

For the CDR3, the DNA is TGCAGCGTTGACCGGGATTTCAACTATGGCTACACCTTC. This translates into CSVDRDFNYGYTF. This rearrangement joins TRBV29-1 to TRBJ1-2, with unresolved D. The V gene lost 3 bases and the J gene lost 2 bases, with 10 bases spanning the gap. Germline CDR1 and CDR2: SQVTM and ANQGSEA. The CDR3 consists of 13 residues.

This clone was counted once. The CDR3 DNA sequence: TGTGCCAGCAGCCGCCTCGAGCCAGGGGCGTATTTT. It specifies CASSRLEPGAYF. V usage is TRBV7-9 and J usage is TRBJ2-3; a weak D match, TRBD1 (6 bases). This CDR3 is 12 amino acids long. V lost 5 bases and J 14 bases, leaving 17 bases between the germline ends. The germline gives CDR1 SEHNR, CDR2 FQNEAQ (reference sequence).

A word on this clone: At one end the junction does not follow the germline gene, possibly because of a read error. The chain employs TRBV7-7 and TRBJ2-5, with D possibly matching TRBD1 (6 bases). This CDR3 is built from 19 residues. Germline lookup yields CDR1 SSHAT and CDR2 FNYEAQ (reference sequence). This CDR3 reads CASSLGGGLRGTVQETQYF. In DNA, the CDR3 is TGTGCTAGCAGCTTAGGGGGTGGTTTACGAGGGACGGTACAAGAGACCCAGTACTTC.

The rearrangement links TRBV2 to TRBJ2-7; weak D call: TRBD2 (5 bases). CDR1 and CDR2 from the germline V gene are SNHLY and FYNNEI. This CDR3 region has 12 residues. Between the trimmed V and J ends, which lost 5 bases and 6 bases, there was a span of 11 bases. CDR3: CASSILDLEQYF. The DNA for the CDR3 is TGTGCCAGCAGTATACTAGACCTCGAGCAGTACTTC.

The gene calls are TRBV6-5 and TRBJ2-1; 8 nucleotides align to TRBD2. Trimming at V came to 7 bases and at J to 7 bases, leaving 12 bases not matched to a gene. Germline V gives CDR1 MNHEY, CDR2 SVGAGI. The CDR3 has 15 amino acids. The CDR3 nucleotides read TGTGCCAGCAACAATCCCGGGACTAGTTCTAATGAGCAGTTCTTC. Amino acids: CASNNPGTSSNEQFF.

J is TRBJ2-1 and V is TRBV5-1, with 14 nucleotides matching TRBD2. Losses at the gene ends were 4 bases for V and 10 bases for J; bases not matched to a gene: 10. The germline V gene has CDR1 SGHRS and CDR2 YFSETQ. The length of the CDR3 is 16 residues. In DNA, the CDR3 is TGCGCCAGCAGCATGACCGGGACTAGCGGGAGTTACGAGCAGTTCTTC. As protein: CASSMTGTSGSYEQFF.

The chain carries TRBV4-1 and TRBJ2-3; D is unclear. CDR1 is MGHRA and CDR2 is YSYEKL in the germline V gene. V gave up 9 bases and J gave up 0 bases, with 19 bases separating them. The CDR3 is made up of 16 amino acids. In DNA form, the CDR3 reads TGCGCCAGTCAGCCAGAAGGCAGCACTAGCACAGATACGCAGTATTTT. The encoded protein is CASQPEGSTSTDTQYF.

The V and J genes are TRBV4-1 and TRBJ2-7; D is possibly TRBD1 (6 bases). This CDR3 has 15 residues. V lost 0 bases and J lost 2, with 11 bases in between. Germline V CDR1 and CDR2: MGHRA, YSYEKL. CDR3 sequence: CASSQDVQGTYEQYF. The CDR3 DNA sequence: TGCGCCAGCAGCCAAGATGTACAGGGAACCTACGAGCAGTACTTC.

V and J are TRBV30 and TRBJ1-4; unclear D gene. CDR3 size: 12 residues. Trimming removed 0 bases at V and 8 bases at J, with 7 bases between. Germline loops: CDR1 GTSNPN, CDR2 SVGIG (reference sequence). CDR3: CAWSVTEEKLFF. CDR3 DNA sequence: TGTGCCTGGAGTGTAACGGAGGAAAAACTGTTTTTT. Complete variable domain (other parts from reference TRBV30 and TRBJ1-4): SQTIHQWPATLVQPVGSPLSLECTVEGTSNPNLYWYRQAAGRGLQLLFYSVGIGQISSEVPQNLSASRPQDRQFILSSKKLLLSDSGFYLCAWSVTEEKLFFGSGTQLSVL.

This chain links TRBV5-1 with TRBJ2-7; D is perhaps TRBD1 or TRBD2 (5 bases each). This CDR3 region has 15 residues. Trimming removed 4 bases from V and 2 bases from J, with 16 bases in between. The germline V gene has CDR1 SGHRS and CDR2 YFSETQ. The CDR3 DNA is TGCGCCAGCAGCCCGGGGCCAGCGGCAACCTACGAGCAGTACTTC. It encodes CASSPGPAATYEQYF.

The rearrangement links TRBV9 to TRBJ2-3, with 8 bases that match TRBD2. Germline loops: CDR1 SGDLS, CDR2 YYNGEE. This CDR3 spans 16 amino acids. V dropped 1 base and J dropped 4; count of bases not matched to a gene: 8. CDR3 loop: CASSVMTGGPSDTQYF. CDR3 nucleotides: TGTGCCAGCAGCGTAATGACGGGAGGGCCATCAGATACGCAGTATTTT.

The chain uses TRBV14 and TRBJ2-7; no clear D. The CDR3 contains 12 residues. The ends were cut back, 0 bases at V and 2 bases at J, with 2 bases in the middle. The germline V gene has CDR1 SGHDN and CDR2 FVKESK. The DNA of the CDR3 is TGTGCCAGCAGCCAAGAACCCTACGAGCAGTACTTC. Translated: CASSQEPYEQYF.

As for this clone: Sequence at one end of the junction differs from germline and may be a read error. V gene TRBV7-8 combines with J gene TRBJ2-3, with TRBD2 identical over 11 bases. From germline, CDR1 is SGHVS and CDR2 FQNEAQ. The CDR3 is 15 amino acids. CDR3 amino acids: CASSLAGGLGDTQYF. DNA for the CDR3: TGTGCCAGCAGCCTAGCGGGAGGACTTGGCGATACGCAGTATTTT. Full variable domain (rest looked up from reference TRBV7-8 and TRBJ2-3): GAGVSQSPRYKVAKRGQDVALRCDPISGHVSLFWYQQALGQGPEFLTYFQNEAQLDKSGLPSDRFFAERPEGSVSTLKIQRTQQEDSAVYLCASSLAGGLGDTQYFGPGTRLTVL.

The chain is built from TRBV5-1 and TRBJ2-2; D ambiguous. This CDR3 contains 12 residues. V lost 0 bases and J 7 bases, leaving 4 bases between the germline ends. Germline CDR1 SGHRS, CDR2 YFSETQ. The DNA for the CDR3 is TGCGCCAGCAGCTTGGGTGTCGGGGAGCTGTTTTTT. Translating it yields CASSLGVGELFF.

The chain is built from TRBV16 and TRBJ1-2, with 9 nucleotides matching TRBD1. The CDR3 runs 15 residues. The V gene end was trimmed by 2 bases and the J gene end by 2 bases; junction bases not matched to a gene: 3. Germline lookup yields CDR1 KGHSY and CDR2 FQNENV. The chain's CDR3 is CASSQPGTGNYGYTF. In DNA, the CDR3 is TGTGCCAGCAGCCAACCCGGGACAGGGAACTATGGCTACACCTTC.

The rearrangement links TRBV11-2 to TRBJ2-3, with D possibly being TRBD2 (6 bases). The CDR3 extends over 15 amino acids. Germline loops: CDR1 SGHAT, CDR2 FQNNGV. V was trimmed by 6 bases and J by 6 bases, leaving 19 bases between them. The CDR3 DNA reads as TGTGCCAGCAGACCTTTCGGGGGAAGGTTGGATACGCAGTATTTT. It is translated as CASRPFGGRLDTQYF.

This clone was seen only once. The chain carries TRBV5-4 and TRBJ2-7; 9 positions agree with TRBD1. Trimming took 2 bases from V and 1 from J; bases not matched to a gene: 7. The CDR3 covers 16 residues. Germline-derived CDR1 and CDR2 are SGHNT and YYREEE (reference sequence). CDR3 bases: TGTGCCAGCAGCTTCGAGGGACAGGGAAGGTCCTACGAGCAGTACTTC. Translation gives CASSFEGQGRSYEQYF. Complete variable domain (other parts from reference TRBV5-4 and TRBJ2-7): ETGVTQSPTHLIKTRGQQVTLRCSSQSGHNTVSWYQQALGQGPQFIFQYYREEENGRGNFPPRFSGLQFPNYSSELNVNALELDDSALYLCASSFEGQGRSYEQYFGPGTRLTVT.

The chain uses TRBV6-1 and TRBJ1-1, with 7 positions matching TRBD1. J lost 4 bases, V lost 5 bases, and 10 bases had no gene match. Looked up from germline, CDR1 is MNHNS and CDR2 is SASEGT. The CDR3 runs 15 residues. The CDR3 sequence: CASSFQQGRSTEAFF. CDR3 DNA: TGTGCCAGCAGTTTCCAACAGGGGAGGAGCACTGAAGCTTTCTTT.

The rearrangement uses TRBV11-3 and TRBJ2-1, with 9 bases lining up with TRBD1. The CDR3 contains 16 residues. Germline CDR1 SGHNT, CDR2 YENEEA. V shed 2 bases and J 10 bases; nucleotides not matched to a gene: 12. The chain's CDR3 is CASSLTPGQGGFEQFF. CDR3 nucleotide sequence: TGTGCCAGCAGCTTAACCCCGGGACAGGGAGGATTCGAGCAGTTCTTC.

This sequence joins TRBV19 and TRBJ1-5; D remains unclear. In germline, CDR1 is LNHDA, CDR2 SQIVND (reference sequence). V was trimmed by 5 bases and J by 3 bases, leaving 8 bases between them. There are 13 residues in the CDR3. This CDR3 is CASSEWNNQPQHF. Here the CDR3 DNA reads TGTGCCAGTAGTGAATGGAACAATCAGCCCCAGCATTTT.

The J gene is TRBJ1-3, the V gene TRBV9, with D hard to call. V lost 6 bases and J lost 3, with 13 bases in between. In germline, CDR1 is SGDLS, CDR2 YYNGEE. This CDR3 spans 14 amino acids. The CDR3 spells CASTAGELGNTIYF. DNA of the CDR3: TGTGCCAGCACCGCCGGGGAACTTGGAAACACCATATATTTT. Variable domain in full (rest from reference TRBV9 and TRBJ1-3): DSGVTQTPKHLITATGQRVTLRCSPRSGDLSVYWYQQSLDQGLQFLIQYYNGEERAKGNILERFSAQQFPDLHSELNLSSLELGDSALYFCASTAGELGNTIYFGEGSWLTVV.

J is TRBJ2-1 and V is TRBV19; unclear D gene. CDR3 length: 14 amino acids. Per the germline V gene, CDR1 is LNHDA and CDR2 is SQIVND (reference sequence). The ends were cut back, 3 bases at V and 6 bases at J, with 12 bases in the middle. The CDR3 DNA reads TGTGCCAGTAGTATCGGCCTAGTCCGCAATGAGCAGTTCTTC. Translated, it gives CASSIGLVRNEQFF.

This rearrangement joins TRBV29-1 to TRBJ1-5; TRBD1 matches at 7 bases. CDR1 and CDR2 (germline): SQVTM, ANQGSEA. V shed 4 bases, J shed 2 bases, and the junction held 2 bases outside the gene matches. The CDR3 is 13 amino acids. In nucleotides, the CDR3 is TGCAGCGTTGGAGGGGGCGGCAATCAGCCCCAGCATTTT. Translated: CSVGGGGNQPQHF.

The V call is TRBV29-1, the J call TRBJ2-3, with 8 nucleotides matching TRBD2. The germline CDR1 and CDR2 sequences are SQVTM and ANQGSEA. This CDR3 region has 13 residues. The junction had 4 bases not matched to a gene; V was cut back by 8 bases and J by 0 bases. CDR3 sequence reads: CSFSGTSTDTQYF. The CDR3 DNA sequence: TGCAGCTTTAGCGGGACTAGCACAGATACGCAGTATTTT.